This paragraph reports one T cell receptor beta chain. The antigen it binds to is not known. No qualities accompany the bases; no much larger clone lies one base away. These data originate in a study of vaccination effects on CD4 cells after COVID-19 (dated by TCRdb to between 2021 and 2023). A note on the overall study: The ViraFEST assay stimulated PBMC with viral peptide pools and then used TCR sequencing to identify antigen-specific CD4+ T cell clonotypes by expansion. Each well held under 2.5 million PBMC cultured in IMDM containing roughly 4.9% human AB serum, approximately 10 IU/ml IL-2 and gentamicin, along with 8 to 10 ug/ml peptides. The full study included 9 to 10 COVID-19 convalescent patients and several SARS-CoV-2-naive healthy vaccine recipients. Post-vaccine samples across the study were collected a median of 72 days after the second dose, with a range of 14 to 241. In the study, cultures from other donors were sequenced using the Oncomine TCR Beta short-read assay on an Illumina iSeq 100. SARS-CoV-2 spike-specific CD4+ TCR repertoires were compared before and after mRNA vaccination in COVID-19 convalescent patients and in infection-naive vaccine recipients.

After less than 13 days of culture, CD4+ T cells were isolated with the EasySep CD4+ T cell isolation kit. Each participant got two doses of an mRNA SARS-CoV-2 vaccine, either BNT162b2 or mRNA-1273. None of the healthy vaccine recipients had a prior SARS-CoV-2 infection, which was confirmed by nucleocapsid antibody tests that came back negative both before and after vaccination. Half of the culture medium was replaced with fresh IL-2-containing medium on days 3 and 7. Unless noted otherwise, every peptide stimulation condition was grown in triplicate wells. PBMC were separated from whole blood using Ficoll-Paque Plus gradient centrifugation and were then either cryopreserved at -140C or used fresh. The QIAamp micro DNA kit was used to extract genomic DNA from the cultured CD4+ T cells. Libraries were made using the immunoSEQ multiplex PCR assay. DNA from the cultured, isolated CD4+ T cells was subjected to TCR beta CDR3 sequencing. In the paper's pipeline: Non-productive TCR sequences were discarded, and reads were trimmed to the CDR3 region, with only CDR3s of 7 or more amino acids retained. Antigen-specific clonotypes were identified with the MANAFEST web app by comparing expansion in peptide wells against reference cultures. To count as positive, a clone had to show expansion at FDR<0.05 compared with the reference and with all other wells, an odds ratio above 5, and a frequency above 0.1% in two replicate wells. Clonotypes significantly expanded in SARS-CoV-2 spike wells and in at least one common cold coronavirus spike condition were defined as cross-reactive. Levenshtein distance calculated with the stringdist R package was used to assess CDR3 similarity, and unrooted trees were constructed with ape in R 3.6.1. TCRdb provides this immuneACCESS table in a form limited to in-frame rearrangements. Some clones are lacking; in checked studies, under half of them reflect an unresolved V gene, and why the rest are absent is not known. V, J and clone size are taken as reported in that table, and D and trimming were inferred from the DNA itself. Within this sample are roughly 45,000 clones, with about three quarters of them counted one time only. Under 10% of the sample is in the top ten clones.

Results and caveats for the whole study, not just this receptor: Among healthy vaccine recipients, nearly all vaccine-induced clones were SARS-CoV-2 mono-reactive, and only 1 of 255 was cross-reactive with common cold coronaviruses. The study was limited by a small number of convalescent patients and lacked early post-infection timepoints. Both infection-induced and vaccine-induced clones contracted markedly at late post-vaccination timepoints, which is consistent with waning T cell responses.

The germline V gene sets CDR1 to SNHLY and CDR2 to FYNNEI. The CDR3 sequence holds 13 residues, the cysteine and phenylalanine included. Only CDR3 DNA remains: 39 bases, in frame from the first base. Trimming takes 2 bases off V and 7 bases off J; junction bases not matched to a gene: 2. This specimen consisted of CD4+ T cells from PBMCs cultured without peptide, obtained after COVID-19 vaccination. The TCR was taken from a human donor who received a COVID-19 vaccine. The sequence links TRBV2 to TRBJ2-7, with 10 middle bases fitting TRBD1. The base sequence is TGTGCCAGCAGTGAAAGGACAGGGGGGGAGCAGTACTTC. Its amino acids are CASSERTGGEQYF.